A single sample gave rise to the 29 T cell receptor beta chains below, sequenced in a study of blood T cells in healthy people across ages. A second 7 to 11 cycle PCR used barcoded and J-beta primers. TCRdb recomputed calls from the 5' RACE reads with MiXCR, one row per CDR3 protein. The data contain 700,000 to 950,000 distinct CDR3 sequences, about three fifths of them singletons. Sequencing was carried out using blood. The receptors were gathered from a man younger than 45 in good health.

In this sample, this clonotype turned up once. The V gene is TRBV6-2 or TRBV6-3, the J gene TRBJ1-5; TRBD1 agrees at 8 bases. V gave up 2 bases and J gave up 0 bases; unmatched junction bases: 15. CDR1 MNHEY and CDR2 SVGEGT come from the germline V gene. This CDR3 has 20 residues. CDR3 nucleotide sequence: TGTGCCAGCAGTTACGATCGGTCGCTATCCGGACAGGGTAGCAATCAGCCCCAGCATTTT. This codes for CASSYDRSLSGQGSNQPQHF.

A single count supports this clonotype. The chain couples TRBV20-1 to TRBJ2-7; 11 bases map to TRBD1. CDR1 and CDR2 (germline): DFQATT, SNEGSKA (reference sequence). CDR3 length: 14 residues. This chain's CDR3 is CGSPWGTGGIEQYF. CDR3 DNA sequence: TGCGGTTCCCCGTGGGGGACAGGGGGGATCGAGCAGTACTTC.

The chain joins TRBV10-3 to TRBJ2-7; a possible D gene is TRBD1 (5 bases). CDR1 is ENHRY and CDR2 is SYGVKD in the germline V gene. V was cut by 10 bases and J by 1 base, with 17 bases left in between. The CDR3 is 14 residues long. This chain's CDR3 is CATENQGGSYEQYF. The CDR3 DNA reads TGTGCCACGGAAAATCAGGGCGGATCCTACGAGCAGTACTTC.

The chain joins TRBV7-2 to TRBJ2-1; 7 bases line up with TRBD1. The CDR3 length is 15 residues. Trimming at V came to 5 bases and at J to 4 bases, leaving 8 bases not matched to a gene. Germline V lookup: CDR1 SGHTA, CDR2 FQGNSA. The CDR3 region has the DNA TGTGCCAGCAGCCGAGGGGGCTCCGCGTACAATGAGCAGTTCTTC. It specifies CASSRGGSAYNEQFF.

CDR3: CASTQDSPYEQYF. CDR3 DNA sequence: TGTGCCAGCACCCAGGACAGCCCCTACGAGCAGTACTTC. The chain recombines TRBV12-3 or TRBV12-4 with TRBJ2-7, with D maybe TRBD1 (6 bases). This CDR3 is 13 amino acids long. V was pared by 7 bases and J by 2 bases, with 12 bases between.

The chain is built from TRBV20-1 and TRBJ2-1; the D gene is possibly TRBD1 (7 bases). The CDR3 has 14 amino acids. CDR1 and CDR2 (germline): DFQATT, SNEGSKA (reference sequence). V was shortened by 7 bases and J by 4 bases, with 17 bases between the two germline ends. CDR3 nucleotides: TGCAGTGTTCAAGGACAGGAGGGATACAATGAGCAGTTCTTC. Protein sequence: CSVQGQEGYNEQFF.

This clonotype occurred a few times. The chain carries TRBV25-1 and TRBJ2-3; D is undetermined. Trimming left V 1 base short and J 10 bases short, with 15 bases between. From germline, CDR1 is MGHDK and CDR2 SYGVNS. The CDR3 sequence is 14 residues long. The CDR3 is CASSEFGTEPAQYF. The CDR3 DNA reads as TGTGCCAGCAGTGAATTTGGAACCGAGCCAGCGCAGTATTTT.

The J gene is TRBJ1-2, the V gene TRBV12-3 or TRBV12-4; no reliable D call. Trimming shortened V by 4 bases and J by 0 bases, and 6 bases separated the two germline ends. The CDR3 is 13 residues long. The CDR3 loop is CASSSNPNYGYTF. The CDR3 DNA follows: TGTGCCAGCAGTTCCAACCCTAACTATGGCTACACCTTC.

Only a few counts were recorded for this clonotype. The chain couples TRBV12-3 or TRBV12-4 to TRBJ2-7, with D perhaps given as TRBD1 or TRBD2 (6 bases each). V shed 4 bases and J shed 6 bases, with 16 bases lying between them. The length of the CDR3 is 14 residues. The CDR3 loop reads CASSSGAPGFEQYF. For the CDR3, the DNA is TGTGCCAGCAGTTCGGGGGCCCCAGGGTTCGAGCAGTACTTC.

With respect to this clonotype: It may be a read error: a sequence one base away is much more abundant. This chain joins TRBV29-1 and TRBJ2-1; D unclear. This CDR3 comprises 11 residues. Germline lookup yields CDR1 SQVTM and CDR2 ANQGSEA. CDR3 coding DNA: TGCGGCGCCCACCTAAACGGTGAGCAGTTCTTC. It codes for CGAHLNGEQFF.

V usage is TRBV5-5 and J usage is TRBJ2-1; 7 bases fit TRBD2. CDR3 length: 17 residues. Germline CDR1 and CDR2: SGHKS and YYEKEE (reference sequence). V lost 6 bases to trimming and J lost 7 bases; unmatched junction nucleotides: 19. DNA for the CDR3: TGTGCCAGCAACCCCGGCCCCGGCGGGAGTCGCTCTAATGAGCAGTTCTTC. Translation: CASNPGPGGSRSNEQFF.

The rearrangement uses TRBV27 and TRBJ2-7; D ambiguous. This CDR3 region has 16 residues. The ends were cut back, 3 bases at V and 3 bases at J, with 18 bases in the middle. Per germline, CDR1 MNHEY and CDR2 SMNVEV (reference sequence). The CDR3 DNA reads TGTGCCAGCAGTTTGGACCCAGGCACCACTGTCTACGAGCAGTACTTC. Translation gives CASSLDPGTTVYEQYF.

V gene TRBV11-2 combines with J gene TRBJ2-1; a weak D match, TRBD2 (6 bases). CDR3 length equals 17 residues. Germline V lookup: CDR1 SGHAT, CDR2 FQNNGV. The V and J ends lost 0 bases and 4 bases respectively, with 16 bases between them. The CDR3 region has the DNA TGTGCCAGCAGCTTAGATGCCTGGCGGGGAGGTTACAATGAGCAGTTCTTC. The encoded protein is CASSLDAWRGGYNEQFF.

J is TRBJ2-7 and V is TRBV30; D uncertain. The CDR3 sequence is 14 residues long. V was clipped by 7 bases and J by 4 bases, with 20 bases between them. CDR1 is GTSNPN, CDR2 SVGIG, per germline (reference sequence). CDR3 DNA sequence: TGTGCCTTAAGGCGACCAGGCCCACTTTACGAGCAGTACTTC. Translation gives CALRRPGPLYEQYF.

The chain's CDR3 is CASSEVGGFSYEQYF. The CDR3 region has the DNA TGTGCCAGCAGTGAAGTCGGGGGTTTCTCCTACGAGCAGTACTTC. V usage is TRBV25-1 and J usage is TRBJ2-7, with D perhaps matching TRBD2 (6 bases). The CDR3 covers 15 residues. CDR1 is MGHDK and CDR2 is SYGVNS in the germline V gene. The V gene lost 2 bases and the J gene lost 0 bases, with 11 bases spanning the gap.

This clonotype occurred a few times. The rearrangement joins TRBV10-3 to TRBJ2-7, with TRBD1 as a possible D gene (6 bases). The V end lost 4 bases, the J end lost 5 bases, and 15 bases lay between the germline ends. Looked up from germline, CDR1 is ENHRY and CDR2 is SYGVKD. The CDR3 runs 14 residues. This CDR3 reads CAISAPDRTDEQYF. Written as DNA, the CDR3 is TGTGCCATCAGTGCCCCGGACAGAACAGACGAGCAGTACTTC.

The J gene is TRBJ2-7, the V gene TRBV20-1, with unresolved D. Trimming cost V 1 base and J 7 bases, with 11 bases left between them. CDR1 and CDR2 from the germline V gene are DFQATT and SNEGSKA (reference sequence). The CDR3 covers 12 residues. In DNA form, the CDR3 reads TGCAGTGCTAGAGCCCTCGTGTGGGAGCAGTACTTC. Its translation: CSARALVWEQYF.

This rearrangement joins TRBV27 to TRBJ2-4; 10 bases align to TRBD1. The DNA end lines up better with TRBJ2-7; the J call may be wrong. The CDR3 is 14 residues long. Germline V gene data show CDR1 as MNHEY and CDR2 as SMNVEV (reference sequence). The CDR3 coding sequence is TGTGCCAGCAGTATAGGGACAGGGGCATACGAGCAGTACTTC. Its protein is CASSIGTGAYEQYF.

This chain links TRBV2 with TRBJ2-5; D is unclear. This CDR3 spans 14 amino acids. V dropped 7 bases and J dropped 4 bases, with 16 bases sitting between them. In germline, CDR1 is SNHLY, CDR2 FYNNEI. The CDR3 DNA is TGTGCCAGCACTCCAAGGAGTGTACGAGAGACCCAGTACTTC. Amino acids: CASTPRSVRETQYF.

The J gene is TRBJ2-5, the V gene TRBV20-1; TRBD2 agrees at 12 bases. J gave up 5 bases and V 5 bases, and 6 bases lay outside the gene matches. CDR1 is DFQATT, CDR2 SNEGSKA, per germline (reference sequence). CDR3 size: 14 residues. CDR3 sequence reads: CSASTSGRWETQYF. The CDR3 DNA sequence: TGCAGTGCTTCGACTAGCGGGAGATGGGAGACCCAGTACTTC.

This clonotype has only one observation. The V gene is TRBV12-3 or TRBV12-4, the J gene TRBJ2-7; D is unresolved. With 6 bases removed from V and 5 bases from J, the gap between germline ends came to 11 bases. This CDR3 spans 12 amino acids. The CDR3 sequence is CASSWDGDEQYF. The CDR3 DNA is TGTGCCAGCAGCTGGGATGGCGACGAGCAGTACTTC.

J is TRBJ2-1 and V is TRBV7-9, with D possibly being TRBD1 or TRBD2 (6 bases each). V was pared by 5 bases and J by 9 bases, with 17 bases between. CDR1 is SEHNR and CDR2 is FQNEAQ in the germline V gene (reference sequence). The CDR3 has 14 residues. The CDR3 nucleotides read TGTGCCAGCAGCAACAGGGTGCGGGACGGTGAGCAGTTCTTC. Translated: CASSNRVRDGEQFF.

This clonotype turned up a few times. CDR3 nucleotide sequence: TGTGCCAGCAGTTTATGGCGAGAAGAGACCCAGTACTTC. Translated: CASSLWREETQYF. V and J are TRBV12-3 or TRBV12-4 and TRBJ2-5; D is ambiguous. Trimming stripped 2 bases from V and 3 bases from J, with 7 bases between. This CDR3 spans 13 amino acids.

The chain combines TRBV7-2 with TRBJ2-4, with D maybe TRBD1 (5 bases). Near its end, the DNA agrees better with TRBJ2-7, so the J call may be wrong. The CDR3 runs 15 residues. Germline V gene sequence: CDR1 SGHTA, CDR2 FQGNSA. The CDR3 loop is CASSLGGTTGREQYF. In nucleotides, the CDR3 is TGTGCCAGCAGCTTAGGGGGCACAACCGGGCGCGAGCAGTACTTC.

This chain joins TRBV5-1 and TRBJ2-7; 7 bases line up with TRBD2. This CDR3 comprises 16 residues. CDR1 is SGHRS, CDR2 YFSETQ, per germline. V dropped 0 bases and J dropped 4; count of bases not matched to a gene: 10. The CDR3 loop reads CASSLAGGRGTYEQYF. CDR3 nucleotides: TGCGCCAGCAGCTTGGCAGGCGGGAGAGGAACTTACGAGCAGTACTTC. Full variable domain (missing parts from reference TRBV5-1 and TRBJ2-7): KAGVTQTPRYLIKTRGQQVTLSCSPISGHRSVSWYQQTPGQGLQFLFEYFSETQRNKGNFPGRFSGRQFSNSRSEMNVSTLELGDSALYLCASSLAGGRGTYEQYFGPGTRLTVT.

The chain uses TRBV5-4 and TRBJ2-3; the D is unclear. V lost 0 bases and J 4 bases, leaving 12 bases between the germline ends. Germline V gene lookup returns CDR1 SGHNT and CDR2 YYREEE (reference sequence). The CDR3 length is 15 residues. DNA for the CDR3: TGTGCCAGCAGCTTGGACGGACCCGCGGCAGATACGCAGTATTTT. Protein: CASSLDGPAADTQYF.

CDR3 in amino acids: CASSFPQGTQYF. The DNA of the CDR3 is TGTGCCAGCAGCTTCCCACAGGGGACGCAGTATTTT. The chain has TRBV7-2 and TRBJ2-3; 7 nucleotides line up with TRBD1. This CDR3 contains 12 residues. Germline CDR1 is SGHTA and CDR2 is FQGNSA. Unmatched junction bases numbered 3, after V lost 3 bases and J lost 9 bases.

The gene calls are TRBV6-1 and TRBJ1-2; 8 bases map to TRBD1. Per the germline V gene, CDR1 is MNHNS and CDR2 is SASEGT. The CDR3 is 17 residues long. With V trimmed by 5 bases and J by 1 base, 12 bases remained unmatched. The CDR3 is CASSTRTGSRINYGYTF. The CDR3 DNA reads TGTGCCAGCAGTACCCGGACAGGGTCAAGAATTAACTATGGCTACACCTTC.

A few counts support this clonotype. This rearrangement joins TRBV24-1 to TRBJ2-7, with D perhaps TRBD1 or TRBD2 (5 bases each). CDR3 length: 13 amino acids. Trimming left V 10 bases short and J 0 bases short, with 12 bases between. Germline V gene lookup returns CDR1 KGHDR and CDR2 SFDVKD. DNA for the CDR3: TGTGCCACTGGGACCGCCAGCTCCTACGAGCAGTACTTC. This codes for CATGTASSYEQYF.